This TCR beta chain was obtained from a study of monozygotic twins with inflammatory bowel disease (dated by TCRdb to about 2019). With respect to the entire study: The complete study included roughly 30 monozygotic twin pairs: 19 IBD-discordant Danish pairs and nine German pairs, of which four were IBD-concordant and five were IBD-discordant. The search for disease-associated traits relied mainly on comparing, within discordant pairs, IBD patients with their genetically identical healthy co-twins. Each individual had, on average, about 151 000 unique TCRalpha sequences and 181 000 unique TCRbeta sequences available for analysis.

In regard to this clonotype: The antigen it binds to is not known.

From each donor, a 2.5 ml peripheral blood sample was collected into PAXgene tubes and kept at -80 degrees C. Total RNA was isolated from whole blood with the PAXgene blood miRNA kit on an automated QIAcube, without T cell sorting. Deep TCRalpha and TCRbeta repertoire profiling with unique molecular barcoding was performed on peripheral blood of monozygotic twin pairs concordant or discordant for inflammatory bowel disease. Smoking habits were recorded for all twin pairs, and each individual was classified as a current, former or never smoker. The CDR3 sequence holds 15 residues, the cysteine and phenylalanine included. The DNA sequence is not available. For CDR1 and CDR2, the germline V gene lists MNHNS and SASEGT. Paper-wide results and their limitations: The analysis was unable to tell different T cell subtypes apart. Concordant and discordant twins showed no difference in repertoire similarity, possibly because of limited statistical power. Compared with healthy twins, IBD patients shared fewer clonotypes with other individuals, and the difference was most pronounced in patients with signs of disease activity. Because patients received different immunosuppressive treatments, the repertoires may have picked up extra background noise and variability between individuals. TCRbeta repertoire diversity, by inverse Simpson index, was decreased in IBD patients compared with their healthy co-twins. No single strong signal or clonotype linked to IBD turned up in the results, so the idea that one exists was not supported.

Libraries came from 5' RACE. Preparation of each TCR library used roughly 3.5 ug of total RNA. cDNA was synthesized with SMARTScribe reverse transcriptase in eight separate reactions per sample. Unique molecular identifiers containing a 6-nucleotide sample barcode were introduced through template switching during cDNA synthesis. TCRalpha and TCRbeta cDNA was amplified by two nested PCRs of about 15 and 9 cycles, with bead purification after each PCR. Before amplification, the cDNA was treated with uracil DNA-glycosylase and purified using the QIAquick PCR purification kit. The second PCR added Illumina TruSeq-compatible adapters along with sample-specific barcodes. TapeStation and Qubit were used to check library quality and concentration, and 4.5 to 6 ng of each library was pooled. Sequencing of the pooled libraries was done on an Illumina HiSeq2500 single-index Rapid Run using custom sequencing primers and 2 x 100 bp reads. In the authors' own workflow: MiGEC version 1.2.6 was used for UMI-based consensus assembly, which corrected PCR and sequencing errors. MiXCR version 2.1.1 was used for V(D)J alignment, clonotype assembly and CDR3 extraction. To normalise gene usage, clonotype sharing and MAIT/NKT TCR abundance, the top 1000, 10 000 and 20 000 clonotypes in each sample were analysed. After downsampling to 27 000 UMIs, diversity was calculated as the inverse Simpson index using the vegan R package. Statistical testing used paired Mann-Whitney U tests on the discordant twin pairs and applied Benjamini-Hochberg correction for multiple testing. The reads underwent TCRdb reprocessing, giving one record for each CDR3 protein sequence and no DNA. These V and J calls originate from TCRdb's pipeline instead of the authors' own analysis. The sample table on file contains 350,000 to 550,000 distinct CDR3 sequences. Clones ranked in the top ten supply roughly 2.2% of the sample.

The clonotype comes from a human donor with ulcerative colitis or Crohn's disease, or a healthy co-twin of an affected twin (not recorded which). The rearrangement combines TRBV6-1 with TRBJ2-1; TCRdb designates TRBD1, a call that cannot be tested without DNA. The sample comprised blood. The CDR3 protein sequence reads: CASRGVDRGYNEQFF.